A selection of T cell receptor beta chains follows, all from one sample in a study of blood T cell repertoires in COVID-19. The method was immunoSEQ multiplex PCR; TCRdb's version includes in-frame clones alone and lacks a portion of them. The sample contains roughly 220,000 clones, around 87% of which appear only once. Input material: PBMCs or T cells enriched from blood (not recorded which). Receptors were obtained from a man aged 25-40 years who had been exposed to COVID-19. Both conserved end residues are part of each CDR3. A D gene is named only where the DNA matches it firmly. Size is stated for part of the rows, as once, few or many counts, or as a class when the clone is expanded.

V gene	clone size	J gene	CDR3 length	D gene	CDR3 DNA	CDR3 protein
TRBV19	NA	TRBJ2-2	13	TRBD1	TGTGCCAGTAAAAGACAGGGCACCGGGGAGCTGTTTTTT	CASKRQGTGELFF
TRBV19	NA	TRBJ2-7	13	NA	TGTGCCAGTAGTTTACACCTGGCTTACGAGCAGTACTTC	CASSLHLAYEQYF
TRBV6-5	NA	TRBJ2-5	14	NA	TGTGCCAGCATCCCCCGGAGGGATTCCCAGACCCAGTACTTC	CASIPRRDSQTQYF
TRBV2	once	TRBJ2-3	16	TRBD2	TGTGCCAGCAGTGAGGGACTAGCGGGGGGGCTTTATACGCAGTATTTT	CASSEGLAGGLYTQYF
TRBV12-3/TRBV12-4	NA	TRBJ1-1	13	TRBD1	TGTGCCAGCAGTCACAGGGGGGAGGGTGAAGCTTTCTTT	CASSHRGEGEAFF
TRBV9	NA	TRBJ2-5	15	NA	TGTGCCAGCAGCGTAACGAGGACACTTGGAGAGACCCAGTACTTC	CASSVTRTLGETQYF
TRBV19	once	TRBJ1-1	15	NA	TGTGCCAGTAGTGGAGTTGGGACACTGAACACTGAAGCTTTCTTT	CASSGVGTLNTEAFF
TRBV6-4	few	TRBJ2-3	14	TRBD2	TGTGCCAGCAGTGGCGACGGGGGGTCAGATACGCAGTATTTT	CASSGDGGSDTQYF
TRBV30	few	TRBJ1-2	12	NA	TGTGCCTGGACTCGCGATGTTTATGGCTACACCTTC	CAWTRDVYGYTF
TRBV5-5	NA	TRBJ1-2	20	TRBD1	TGTGCCAGCAGCTTCTCCGTTGTGTACGTCCGACAGGGTTTTAACTATGGCTACACCTTC	CASSFSVVYVRQGFNYGYTF
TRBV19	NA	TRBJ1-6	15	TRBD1	TGTGCCAGTAGTTACACAGGGGGCTACAATTCACCCCTCCACTTT	CASSYTGGYNSPLHF
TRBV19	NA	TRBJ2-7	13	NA	TGTGCCAGTAGTATGAGCTCAGGGGACGAGCAGTACTTC	CASSMSSGDEQYF
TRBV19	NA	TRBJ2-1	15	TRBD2	TGTGCCAGTAGAAAAGCGGGGGGGCGTCAGAATGAGCAGTTCTTC	CASRKAGGRQNEQFF
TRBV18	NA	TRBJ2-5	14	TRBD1	TGTGCCAGCTCACCACAGGGGGCAGGCGAGACCCAGTACTTC	CASSPQGAGETQYF